Listed below are T cell receptor beta chains from one sample, sequenced in a study of identifying expanded T cells in peripheral blood. The method was immunoSEQ multiplex PCR; TCRdb's version includes in-frame clones alone and lacks a portion of them. The data contain tens of thousands of clones, around 83% of them singletons. Specimen: blood. The receptors come from a person aged 18 to 75 in good health. CDR3s include the opening cysteine and the closing phenylalanine or tryptophan. A D gene is named only where the DNA matches it firmly. Rows give clone size only sometimes, using once, few, many, or a class for an expanded clone.

cdr3_nt cdr3_aa d_call clone_size j_call v_call
TGTGCCAGTAGTACCGGACAGGGGGCCTATGGCTACACCTTC CASSTGQGAYGYTF TRBD1 - TRBJ1-2 TRBV19
TGTGCCAGTAGTATGAGGTCTAGCGGGAGCACAGATACGCAGTATTTT CASSMRSSGSTDTQYF TRBD2 - TRBJ2-3 TRBV19
TGCAGCGTTTTAGACAGCCACGGCGGGCCCCAGCATTTT CSVLDSHGGPQHF - few TRBJ1-5 TRBV29-1
TGTGCCAGTAGTATCGGGGGGAGCGCTAGCTACGAGCAGTACTTC CASSIGGSASYEQYF TRBD2 - TRBJ2-7 TRBV19
TGTGCCAGCAGCTTGCCCGTTACTAGCGTAACGAACATTCAGTACTTC CASSLPVTSVTNIQYF TRBD2 - TRBJ2-4 TRBV7-9
TGTGCCAGCAGTTCGAGGACTAGAGGGGATACGCAGTATTTT CASSSRTRGDTQYF TRBD2 - TRBJ2-3 TRBV27
TGTGCCAGCAGTTTAGGGCGGGGGCCCTACAATGAGCAGTTCTTC CASSLGRGPYNEQFF - - TRBJ2-1 TRBV27
TGTGCCAGCAGCCTTGGGGCAGGACGGATGAACACTGAAGCTTTCTTT CASSLGAGRMNTEAFF - few TRBJ1-1 TRBV9
TGCGCCAGCAGCCAAGAACTTGTCGGTGGGGAGCTGTTTTTT CASSQELVGGELFF - once TRBJ2-2 TRBV4-1
TGTGCCAGCAGCCCGGACCACACAGATACGCAGTATTTT CASSPDHTDTQYF - - TRBJ2-3 TRBV7-2
TGTGCCAGCAGTTACACCGGGGGGAAATACGAGCAGTACTTC CASSYTGGKYEQYF TRBD2 few TRBJ2-7 TRBV6-5
TGTGCCAGCAGAACCCAGGGGGAGCGTCAGCCCCAGCATTTT CASRTQGERQPQHF TRBD1 - TRBJ1-5 TRBV6-1
TGTGCCAGTAGAAACAACACCGGGACCCACTACGAGCAGTACTTC CASRNNTGTHYEQYF - - TRBJ2-7 TRBV19
TGTGCCAGCAGTTACGGTCAAATCTCCGATGAGCAGTTCTTC CASSYGQISDEQFF - - TRBJ2-1 TRBV6-5
TGTGCCACCAGCAGAGCAAGCGGAAGTCCAGATACGCAGTATTTT CATSRASGSPDTQYF - once TRBJ2-3 TRBV15
TGTGCCACCAGCAGTCTCCGGGACATCCATCCACTGTTTTTT CATSSLRDIHPLFF - - TRBJ1-4 TRBV15
TGCAGCGTTGAAGGGGGCAGGGTTACTAGCACAGATACGCAGTATTTT CSVEGGRVTSTDTQYF - - TRBJ2-3 TRBV29-1
TGTGCCAGCAGCTTCGTGAGGGGCGGGGATACGCAGTATTTT CASSFVRGGDTQYF - - TRBJ2-3 TRBV7-2
TGTGCCAGCAGCGTAGCTGGCACGAAAGGAGAGACCCAGTACTTC CASSVAGTKGETQYF - - TRBJ2-5 TRBV9
TGTGCCAGCAGCACCGGGACTAGCGGGATTTATGAGCAGTTCTTC CASSTGTSGIYEQFF TRBD2 - TRBJ2-1 TRBV5-6
TGTGCCAGCAGACCCTCCGGTGGGGGCGGCTACGAGCAGTACTTC CASRPSGGGGYEQYF - - TRBJ2-7 TRBV28
TGCGCCAGCAGCCAAGGGGGGGCAGGGAACTATGGCTACACCTTC CASSQGGAGNYGYTF - - TRBJ1-2 TRBV4-1
TGTGCCAGCAGTGACGAGGGGGAGTATGGCTACACCTTC CASSDEGEYGYTF - - TRBJ1-2 TRBV2
TGTGCCAGCAGCCACCTCCCACTCCCATACGAGCAGTACTTC CASSHLPLPYEQYF - - TRBJ2-7 TRBV13
TGTGCCAGCAGCTCAGGGGGCTATTACACTGAAGCTTTCTTT CASSSGGYYTEAFF TRBD1 - TRBJ1-1 TRBV6-5
TGTGCCAGCTCACCCAGCGGGACCGGGGAGCTGTTTTTT CASSPSGTGELFF - - TRBJ2-2 TRBV18
TGTGCCAGCAGCTCGTTGGGGACAGGCTATGGCTACACCTTC CASSSLGTGYGYTF TRBD1 - TRBJ1-2 TRBV5-4
TGTGCCAGTAGTGCTACTCCGGAGACCCAGTACTTC CASSATPETQYF - - TRBJ2-5 TRBV19
TGCGCCAGCAGCCAACCCAAGTTGGACAGCCACCCGAACACCGGGGAGCTGTTTTTT CASSQPKLDSHPNTGELFF - once TRBJ2-2 TRBV4-1